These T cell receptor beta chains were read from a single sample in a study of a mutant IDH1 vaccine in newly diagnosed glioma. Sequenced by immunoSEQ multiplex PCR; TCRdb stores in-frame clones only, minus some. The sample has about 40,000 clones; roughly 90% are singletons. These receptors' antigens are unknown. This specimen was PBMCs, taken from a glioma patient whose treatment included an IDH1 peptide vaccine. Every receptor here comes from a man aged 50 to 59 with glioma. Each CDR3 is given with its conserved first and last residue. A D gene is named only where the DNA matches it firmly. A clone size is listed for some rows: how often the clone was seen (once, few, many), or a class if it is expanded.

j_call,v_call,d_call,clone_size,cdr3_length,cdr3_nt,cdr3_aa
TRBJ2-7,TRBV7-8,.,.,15,TGTGCCAGCAGCCCCTCTCTGGGAGGTCTAAGCGAGCAGTACTTC,CASSPSLGGLSEQYF
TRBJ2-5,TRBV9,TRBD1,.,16,TGTGCCAGCAGCGTAGAATTGGGACAGGGGGGAGAGACCCAGTACTTC,CASSVELGQGGETQYF
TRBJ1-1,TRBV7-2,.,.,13,TGTGCCAGCAGCGTTAGTTGGAACACTGAAGCTTTCTTT,CASSVSWNTEAFF
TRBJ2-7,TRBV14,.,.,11,TGTGCCAGCAGCCAAGCGTACGAGCAGTACTTC,CASSQAYEQYF
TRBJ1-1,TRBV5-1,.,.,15,TGCGCCAGCAGCTTGGTGATCGGGACGCACACTGAAGCTTTCTTT,CASSLVIGTHTEAFF
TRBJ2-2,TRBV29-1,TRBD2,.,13,TGCAGCGCGCAGCGGGAGGTCCCCGGGGAGCTGTTTTTT,CSAQREVPGELFF
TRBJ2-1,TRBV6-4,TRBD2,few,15,TGTGCCAGCAGTGACTCCGCGGGGGGGAACAATGAGCAGTTCTTC,CASSDSAGGNNEQFF
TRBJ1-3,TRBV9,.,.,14,TGTGCCAGCAGCCCTCAGGGTTCTGGAAACACCATATATTTT,CASSPQGSGNTIYF
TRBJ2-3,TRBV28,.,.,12,TGTGCCAGCAGTTCCGAGGCAAGTACGCAGTATTTT,CASSSEASTQYF
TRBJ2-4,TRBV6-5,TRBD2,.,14,TGTGCCAGCAGTTACAAGCGGGGGGCCCACCGCGAGTACTTC,CASSYKRGAHREYF
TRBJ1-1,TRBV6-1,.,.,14,TGTGCCAGCAGGAAACAGCGGGGGAACACTGAAGCTTTCTTT,CASRKQRGNTEAFF
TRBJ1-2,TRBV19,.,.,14,TGTGCCAGTAGAGAAGACACCGCACACTATGGCTACACCTTC,CASREDTAHYGYTF
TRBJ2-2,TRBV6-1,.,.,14,TGTGCCAGCAGCGGGACGGTGTCCAGCGGGGAGCTGTTTTTT,CASSGTVSSGELFF
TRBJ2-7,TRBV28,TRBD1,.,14,TGTGCCAGCTACTTAGGGACAGTCCCCTACGAGCAGTACTTC,CASYLGTVPYEQYF
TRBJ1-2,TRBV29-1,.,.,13,TGCAGCGTTGAGTGGCAGGGGAACTATGGCTACACCTTC,CSVEWQGNYGYTF
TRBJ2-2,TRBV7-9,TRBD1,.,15,TGTGCCAGCAGACCCCGGGACAGGGGTACCGGGGAGCTGTTTTTT,CASRPRDRGTGELFF
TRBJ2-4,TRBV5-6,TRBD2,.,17,TGTGCCAGCAGCCTTCGACGGGAGGTTTTAGCCAAAAACATTCAGTACTTC,CASSLRREVLAKNIQYF
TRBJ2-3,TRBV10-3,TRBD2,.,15,TGTGCCATCAGTGGAGCGGGATGGAGCACAGATACGCAGTATTTT,CAISGAGWSTDTQYF
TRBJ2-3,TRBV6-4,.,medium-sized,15,TGTGCCAGCAGTGACTCTGCGGGGCGCACAGATACGCAGTATTTT,CASSDSAGRTDTQYF
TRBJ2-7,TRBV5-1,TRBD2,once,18,TGCGCCAGCAGCTTGGCGGTCGGGCCGGGACTAGCGGGGGACGAGCAGTACTTC,CASSLAVGPGLAGDEQYF
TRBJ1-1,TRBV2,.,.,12,TGTGCCAGCAGTGGGCGGATTCGTGAAGCTTTCTTT,CASSGRIREAFF
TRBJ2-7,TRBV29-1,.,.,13,TGCAGCGTTCGAAGCGGGTTCTCCTACGAGCAGTACTTC,CSVRSGFSYEQYF
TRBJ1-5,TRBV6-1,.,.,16,TGTGCCAGCAGTGAAGATCTTCCGGGAGGGGATCAGCCCCAGCATTTT,CASSEDLPGGDQPQHF
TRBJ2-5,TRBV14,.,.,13,TGTGCCAGCAGCCATGTGGGGGAGGAGACCCAGTACTTC,CASSHVGEETQYF
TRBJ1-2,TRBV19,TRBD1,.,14,TGTGCCAGTAGCCCAGGGACAGGGACCTATGGCTACACCTTC,CASSPGTGTYGYTF
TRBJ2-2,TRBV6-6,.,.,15,TGTGCCAGCAGTCCCCCCCGGGGGAACACCGGGGAGCTGTTTTTT,CASSPPRGNTGELFF
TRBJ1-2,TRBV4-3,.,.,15,TGCGCCAGCAGCCCGTCCTCTACAGGGAAATATGGCTACACCTTC,CASSPSSTGKYGYTF
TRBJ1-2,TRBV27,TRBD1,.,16,TGTGCCAGCAGTCCGAAGGACAGGGGAGGTGGCTATGGCTACACCTTC,CASSPKDRGGGYGYTF
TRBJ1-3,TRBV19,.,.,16,TGTGCCAGTAGTATGAGTTTAATGAGCTCTGGAAACACCATATATTTT,CASSMSLMSSGNTIYF
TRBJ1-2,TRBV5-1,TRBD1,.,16,TGCGCCAGCAGCCCTCAGGGGGTACAGGGGGCAGGTGGCTACACCTTC,CASSPQGVQGAGGYTF
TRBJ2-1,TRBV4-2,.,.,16,TGTGCCAGCAGCCAAAAGGGGACAAACTCTGACAATGAGCAGTTCTTC,CASSQKGTNSDNEQFF
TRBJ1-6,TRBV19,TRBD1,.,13,TGTGCCAGTACCGGGACAGCGAATTCACCCCTCCACTTT,CASTGTANSPLHF
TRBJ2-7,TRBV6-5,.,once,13,TGTGCCAGCAGTTACGCGCGAGCCTACGAGCAGTACTTC,CASSYARAYEQYF
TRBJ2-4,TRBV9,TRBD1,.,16,TGTGCCAGCAGCGTAGATTATACAGGGGTGGCAAACATTCAGTACTTC,CASSVDYTGVANIQYF
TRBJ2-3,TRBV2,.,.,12,TGTGCCAGCAGCCCTTTCACAGATACGCAGTATTTT,CASSPFTDTQYF
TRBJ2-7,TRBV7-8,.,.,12,TGTGCCAGCAGCATGAGGGTGTACGAGCAGTACTTC,CASSMRVYEQYF
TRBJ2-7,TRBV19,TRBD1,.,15,TGTGCCAGTAGTGTCACCGGGACAGGGGAGGTCGAGCAGTACTTC,CASSVTGTGEVEQYF
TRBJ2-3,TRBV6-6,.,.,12,TGTGCCACCGAGGACGCGCCAGATACGCAGTATTTT,CATEDAPDTQYF
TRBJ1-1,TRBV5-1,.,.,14,TGCGCCAGCAGCACGACAGTGGGGGGAACTGAAGCTTTCTTT,CASSTTVGGTEAFF
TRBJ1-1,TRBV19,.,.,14,TGTGCCAGTAGTCCCGGGACTTTGAACACTGAAGCTTTCTTT,CASSPGTLNTEAFF
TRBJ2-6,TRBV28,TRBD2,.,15,TGTGCCAGCACCTTCGGGGGGACTGGGGCCAACGTCCTGACTTTC,CASTFGGTGANVLTF
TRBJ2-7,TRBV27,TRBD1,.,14,TGTGCCAGCAGTTTAGGGACAGGGGTCTACGAGCAGTACTTC,CASSLGTGVYEQYF
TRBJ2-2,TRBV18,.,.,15,TGTGCCAGCTCTCCGATGACCGCGAACACCGGGGAGCTGTTTTTT,CASSPMTANTGELFF
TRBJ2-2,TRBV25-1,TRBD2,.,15,TGTGCCAGCAGTCCCCGGACTAGCGGGACCGGGGAGCTGTTTTTT,CASSPRTSGTGELFF
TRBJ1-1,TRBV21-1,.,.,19,TGTGCCAGCAGCCCCCGACTGATATACAGAGCCTCCTTTGAACATGAAGCTTTCTTT,CASSPRLIYRASFEHEAFF
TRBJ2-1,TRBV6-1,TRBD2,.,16,TGTGCCAGCAGTGGCCCCGGGACTAGCGGGGTCAATGAGCAGTTCTTC,CASSGPGTSGVNEQFF
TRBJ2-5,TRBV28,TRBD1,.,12,TGTGCCAGCTACAGGGCAGGGGGGACCCAGTACTTC,CASYRAGGTQYF
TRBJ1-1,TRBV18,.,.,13,TGTGCCAGCTCACCGGGCCCGAACACTGAAGCTTTCTTT,CASSPGPNTEAFF
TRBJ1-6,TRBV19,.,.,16,TGTGCCAGTAGTATAGGCATCCGCTCCTATAATTCACCCCTCCACTTT,CASSIGIRSYNSPLHF
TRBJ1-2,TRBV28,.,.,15,TGTGCCAGCAGTTCTGGACGGAGTTCTAACTATGGCTACACCTTC,CASSSGRSSNYGYTF
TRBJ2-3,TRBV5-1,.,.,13,TGCGCCAGCAGCTTGGCAGGGGAAGATACGCAGTATTTT,CASSLAGEDTQYF
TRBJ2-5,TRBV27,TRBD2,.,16,TGTGCCAGCAGTTCCGGACTAGCGGGGAGCCAAGAGACCCAGTACTTC,CASSSGLAGSQETQYF
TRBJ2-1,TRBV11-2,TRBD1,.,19,TGTGCCAGCAGCCCAAATCCCGGGACAGGGGGCGAATCCTACAATGAGCAGTTCTTC,CASSPNPGTGGESYNEQFF
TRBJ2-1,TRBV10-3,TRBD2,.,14,TGTGCCATCAGAAGGACTAGCGGGGACAATGAGCAGTTCTTC,CAIRRTSGDNEQFF
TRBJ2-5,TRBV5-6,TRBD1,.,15,TGTGCCAGCAGACGGGACAGGGACTGGGGGGAGACCCAGTACTTC,CASRRDRDWGETQYF
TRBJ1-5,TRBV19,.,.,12,TGTGCCAGTAGGGGCAGCAATCAGCCCCAGCATTTT,CASRGSNQPQHF
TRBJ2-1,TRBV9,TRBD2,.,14,TGTGCCAGCAGCGGACGAGCGGGGAACAATGAGCAGTTCTTC,CASSGRAGNNEQFF
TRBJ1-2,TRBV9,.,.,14,TGTGCCAGCGGGGGCCAGGGTCGGGTGGATGGCTACACCTTC,CASGGQGRVDGYTF
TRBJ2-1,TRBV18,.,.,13,TGTGCCAGCTCATCCATGCAGGGTATTGAGCAGTTCTTC,CASSSMQGIEQFF
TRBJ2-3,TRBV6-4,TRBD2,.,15,TGTGCCAGCAGTGAAATAGCGGGGGGGACAGATACGCAGTATTTT,CASSEIAGGTDTQYF